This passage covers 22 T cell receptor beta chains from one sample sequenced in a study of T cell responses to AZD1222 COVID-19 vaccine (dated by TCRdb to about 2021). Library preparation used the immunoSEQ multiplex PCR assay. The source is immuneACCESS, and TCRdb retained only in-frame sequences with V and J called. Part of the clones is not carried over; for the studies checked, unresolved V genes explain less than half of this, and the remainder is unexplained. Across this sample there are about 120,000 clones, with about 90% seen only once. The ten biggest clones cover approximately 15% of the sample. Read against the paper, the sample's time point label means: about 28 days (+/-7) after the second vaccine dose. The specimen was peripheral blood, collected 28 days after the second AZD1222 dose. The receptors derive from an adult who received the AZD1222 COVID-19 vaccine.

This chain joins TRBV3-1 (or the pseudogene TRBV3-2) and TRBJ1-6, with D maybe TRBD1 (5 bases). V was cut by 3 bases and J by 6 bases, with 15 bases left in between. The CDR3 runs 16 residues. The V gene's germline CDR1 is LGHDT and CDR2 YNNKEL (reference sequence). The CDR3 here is CASSHTGRTPNSPLHF. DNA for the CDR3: TGTGCCAGCAGCCATACAGGTCGGACCCCTAATTCACCCCTCCACTTT.

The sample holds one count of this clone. The CDR3 DNA is TGTGCCTGGAATTACAGGTCCGTGGCAGGGACCCAGTACTTC. It specifies CAWNYRSVAGTQYF. This chain links TRBV30 with TRBJ2-5, with D perhaps TRBD1 (5 bases). There are 14 residues in the CDR3. Germline V CDR1 and CDR2: GTSNPN, SVGIG (reference sequence). V was clipped by 4 bases and J by 7 bases, with 19 bases between them.

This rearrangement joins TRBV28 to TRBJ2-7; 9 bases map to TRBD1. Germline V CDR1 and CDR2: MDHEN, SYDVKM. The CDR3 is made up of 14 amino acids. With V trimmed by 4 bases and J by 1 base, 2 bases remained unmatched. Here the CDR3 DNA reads TGTGCCAGCAGTTCCGGGACAGGGTCCTACGAGCAGTACTTC. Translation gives CASSSGTGSYEQYF.

The CDR3, as DNA: TGCGCCAGCAGCTCCCGTTTGGGGACAGGGCCAGAGACCCAGTACTTC. Its translation: CASSSRLGTGPETQYF. This chain joins TRBV5-1 and TRBJ2-5, with TRBD1 identical over 9 bases. This CDR3 is built from 16 residues. Germline CDR1 SGHRS, CDR2 YFSETQ. V lost 3 bases to trimming and J lost 4 bases; unmatched junction nucleotides: 10. The entire variable domain, with the rest obtained from reference TRBV5-1 and TRBJ2-5, is as follows: KAGVTQTPRYLIKTRGQQVTLSCSPISGHRSVSWYQQTPGQGLQFLFEYFSETQRNKGNFPGRFSGRQFSNSRSEMNVSTLELGDSALYLCASSSRLGTGPETQYFGPGTRLLVL.

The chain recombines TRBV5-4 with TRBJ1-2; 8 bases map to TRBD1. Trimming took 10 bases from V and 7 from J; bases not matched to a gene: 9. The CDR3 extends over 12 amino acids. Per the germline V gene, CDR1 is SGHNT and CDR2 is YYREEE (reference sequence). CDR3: CAGTDRVGGYTF. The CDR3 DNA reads TGTGCCGGAACGGACAGGGTGGGTGGCTACACCTTC.

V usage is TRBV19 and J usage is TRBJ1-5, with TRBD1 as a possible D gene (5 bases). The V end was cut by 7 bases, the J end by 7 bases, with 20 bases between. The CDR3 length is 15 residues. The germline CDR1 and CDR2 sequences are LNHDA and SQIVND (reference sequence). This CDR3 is CASTPIGGAGQPQHF. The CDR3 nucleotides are TGTGCCAGTACCCCTATAGGCGGGGCTGGGCAGCCCCAGCATTTT.

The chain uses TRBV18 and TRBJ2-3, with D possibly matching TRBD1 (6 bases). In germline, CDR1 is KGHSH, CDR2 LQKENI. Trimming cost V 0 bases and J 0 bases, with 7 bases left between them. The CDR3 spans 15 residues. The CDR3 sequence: CASSPPGHSTDTQYF. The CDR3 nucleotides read TGTGCCAGCTCACCACCGGGACATAGCACAGATACGCAGTATTTT. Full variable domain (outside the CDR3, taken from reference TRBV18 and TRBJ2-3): NAGVMQNPRHLVRRRGQEARLRCSPMKGHSHVYWYRQLPEEGLKFMVYLQKENIIDESGMPKERFSAEFPKEGPSILRIQQVVRGDSAAYFCASSPPGHSTDTQYFGPGTRLTVL.

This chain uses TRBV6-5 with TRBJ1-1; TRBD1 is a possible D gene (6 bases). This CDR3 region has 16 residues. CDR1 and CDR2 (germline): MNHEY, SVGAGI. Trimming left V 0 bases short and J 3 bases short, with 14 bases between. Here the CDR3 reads CASSYSGARGDTEAFF. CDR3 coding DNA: TGTGCCAGCAGTTACTCGGGGGCGCGGGGTGACACTGAAGCTTTCTTT.

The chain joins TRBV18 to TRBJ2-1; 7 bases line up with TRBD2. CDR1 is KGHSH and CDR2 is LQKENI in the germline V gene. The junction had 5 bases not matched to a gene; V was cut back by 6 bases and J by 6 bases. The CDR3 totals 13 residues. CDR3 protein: CASSSGLVNEQFF. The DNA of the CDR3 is TGTGCCAGCTCCTCCGGACTAGTCAATGAGCAGTTCTTC.

The CDR3 loop reads CASREDSNQPQHF. As DNA, the CDR3 is TGTGCCAGCAGAGAGGATAGCAATCAGCCCCAGCATTTT. This chain links TRBV6-5 with TRBJ1-5; D unclear. Trimming took 6 bases from V and 0 from J, leaving 6 bases between them. Germline lookup yields CDR1 MNHEY and CDR2 SVGAGI. The CDR3 loop spans 13 amino acids.

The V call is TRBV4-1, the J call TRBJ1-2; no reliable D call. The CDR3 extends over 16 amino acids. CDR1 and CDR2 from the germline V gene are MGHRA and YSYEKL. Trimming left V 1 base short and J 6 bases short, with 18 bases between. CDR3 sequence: CASSQAQQSGFNGYTF. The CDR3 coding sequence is TGCGCCAGCAGCCAAGCCCAACAGTCAGGATTCAATGGCTACACCTTC.

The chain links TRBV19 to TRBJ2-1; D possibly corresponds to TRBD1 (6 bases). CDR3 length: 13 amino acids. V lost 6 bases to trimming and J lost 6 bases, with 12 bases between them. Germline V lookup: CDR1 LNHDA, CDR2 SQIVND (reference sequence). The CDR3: CASRSDSFNEQFF. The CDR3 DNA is TGTGCCAGTAGATCGGACAGTTTCAATGAGCAGTTCTTC.

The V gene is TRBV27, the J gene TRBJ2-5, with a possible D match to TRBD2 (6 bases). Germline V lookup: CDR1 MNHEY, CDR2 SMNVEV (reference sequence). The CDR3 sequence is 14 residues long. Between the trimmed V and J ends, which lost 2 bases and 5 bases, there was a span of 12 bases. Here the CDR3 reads CASSLRPGRETQYF. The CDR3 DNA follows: TGTGCCAGCAGTTTACGGCCTGGGAGGGAGACCCAGTACTTC.

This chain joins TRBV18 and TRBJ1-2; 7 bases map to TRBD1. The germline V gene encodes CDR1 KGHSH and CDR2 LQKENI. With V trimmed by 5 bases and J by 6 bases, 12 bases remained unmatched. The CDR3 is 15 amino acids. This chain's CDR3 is CASSAKAGGGDGYTF. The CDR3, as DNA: TGTGCCAGCTCAGCAAAGGCAGGGGGTGGCGATGGCTACACCTTC.

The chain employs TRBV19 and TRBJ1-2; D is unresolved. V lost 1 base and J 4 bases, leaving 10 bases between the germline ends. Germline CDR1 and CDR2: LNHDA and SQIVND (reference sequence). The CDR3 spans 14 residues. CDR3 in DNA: TGTGCCAGTAGTATAGCAGGCTTTCTCTATGGCTACACCTTC. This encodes CASSIAGFLYGYTF.

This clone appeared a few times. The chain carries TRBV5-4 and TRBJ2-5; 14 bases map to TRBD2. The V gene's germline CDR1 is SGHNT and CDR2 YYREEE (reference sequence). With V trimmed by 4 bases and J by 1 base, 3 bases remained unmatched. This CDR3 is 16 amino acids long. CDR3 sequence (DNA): TGTGCCAGCAGCCTGGGACTAGCGGGGGCCCAAGAGACCCAGTACTTC. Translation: CASSLGLAGAQETQYF.

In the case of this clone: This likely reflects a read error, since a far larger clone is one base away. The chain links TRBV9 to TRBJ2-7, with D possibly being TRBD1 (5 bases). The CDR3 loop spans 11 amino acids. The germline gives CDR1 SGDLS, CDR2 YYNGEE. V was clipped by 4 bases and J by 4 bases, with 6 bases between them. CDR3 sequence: CASSSGYEQYF. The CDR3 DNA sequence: TGTGCCAGCAGCTCAGGGTACGAGCAGTACTTC.

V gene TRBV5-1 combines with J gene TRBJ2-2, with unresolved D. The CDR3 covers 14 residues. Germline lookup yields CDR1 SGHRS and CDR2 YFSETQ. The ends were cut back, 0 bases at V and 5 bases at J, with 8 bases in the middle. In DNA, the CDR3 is TGCGCCAGCAGCTTGGCCGTCGGGACCGGGGAGCTGTTTTTT. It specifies CASSLAVGTGELFF.

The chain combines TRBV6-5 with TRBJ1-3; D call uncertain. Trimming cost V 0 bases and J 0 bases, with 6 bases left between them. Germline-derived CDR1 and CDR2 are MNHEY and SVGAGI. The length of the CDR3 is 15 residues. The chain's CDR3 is CASSYSEVSGNTIYF. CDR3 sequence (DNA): TGTGCCAGCAGTTACTCCGAAGTCTCTGGAAACACCATATATTTT.

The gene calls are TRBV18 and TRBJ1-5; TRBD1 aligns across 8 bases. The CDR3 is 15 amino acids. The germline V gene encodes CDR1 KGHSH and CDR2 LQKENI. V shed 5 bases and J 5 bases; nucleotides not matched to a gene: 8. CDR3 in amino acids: CASSSQGASDQPQHF. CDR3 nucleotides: TGTGCCAGCTCATCTCAGGGGGCAAGTGATCAGCCCCAGCATTTT.

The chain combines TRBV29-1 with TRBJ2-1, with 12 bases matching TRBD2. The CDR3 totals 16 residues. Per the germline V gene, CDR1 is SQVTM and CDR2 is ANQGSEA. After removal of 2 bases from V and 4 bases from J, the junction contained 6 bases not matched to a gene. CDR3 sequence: CSVETSGRPIYNEQFF. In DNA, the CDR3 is TGCAGCGTTGAAACTAGCGGGAGGCCTATATACAATGAGCAGTTCTTC.

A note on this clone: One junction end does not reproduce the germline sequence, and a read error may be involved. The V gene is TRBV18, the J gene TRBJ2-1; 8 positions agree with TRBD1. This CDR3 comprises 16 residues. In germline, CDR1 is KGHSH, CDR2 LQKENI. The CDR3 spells CASSSPTGQAYNEQFF. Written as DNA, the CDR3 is TGTGCCAGCTCATCACCCACGGGACAGGCCTACAATGAGCAGTTCTTC.